These 4 T cell receptor beta chains originate from one sample sequenced in a study of T-cell memory formation after mild COVID-19. MiXCR was run by TCRdb on the 5' RACE reads, yielding one entry per CDR3 protein. The profile covers about 250,000 distinct CDR3 sequences, with just over 15% appearing a single time and more than 2% taken by the ten largest. The sequencing sample was made of PBMCs or a T cell subset sorted from them (not recorded which). Receptors were obtained from an adult woman who had mild COVID-19 (a few samples of this study predate the infection). Cell type and time point are not known.

A few counts support this clonotype. The J gene is TRBJ2-7, the V gene TRBV3-1; 12 bases are shared with TRBD1. This CDR3 spans 16 amino acids. CDR1 LGHDT and CDR2 YNNKEL come from the germline V gene (reference sequence). J was trimmed by 5 bases and V by 4 bases; bases with no gene match: 9. The CDR3 DNA follows: TGTGCCAGCAGCCCAGCCCCGGGACAGGGGGCTCACGAGCAGTACTTC. Protein sequence: CASSPAPGQGAHEQYF.

This clonotype occurred a few times. The rearrangement joins TRBV5-6 to TRBJ2-3; TRBD2 aligns across 12 bases. Germline V gene lookup returns CDR1 SGHDT and CDR2 YYEEEE. The CDR3 consists of 15 residues. V was pared by 5 bases and J by 3 bases, with 4 bases of the junction left unmatched. CDR3 in DNA: TGTGCCAGCAGGACTAGCGGGAGACCTACAGATACGCAGTATTTT. It codes for CASRTSGRPTDTQYF.

This clonotype turned up a few times. The genes are TRBV2 and TRBJ2-1; TRBD2 matches at 15 bases. J gave up 9 bases and V 8 bases, and 2 bases lay outside the gene matches. The CDR3 sequence is 13 residues long. CDR1 is SNHLY, CDR2 FYNNEI, per germline. CDR3 amino acids: CASGTSGRIEQFF. CDR3 in DNA: TGTGCCAGCGGGACTAGCGGGAGGATTGAGCAGTTCTTC.

The chain has TRBV11-2 and TRBJ1-2; 8 bases are a match to TRBD1. The CDR3 totals 14 residues. V dropped 4 bases and J dropped 7; count of bases not matched to a gene: 8. Germline V lookup: CDR1 SGHAT, CDR2 FQNNGV. The CDR3 nucleotides are TGTGCCAGCAGCTCCCCCAGGGGGCTCGGTGGCTACACCTTC. Amino acids: CASSSPRGLGGYTF.